This TCR beta chain was found in a study of identical twins. Each CDR3 protein gets one entry after TCRdb re-called the 5' RACE reads with MiXCR. The sample lists about 280,000 distinct CDR3 sequences; about 8.9% were seen once. General study points: Partly confounded zero-insertion analyses could result from invariant MAIT and iNKT cells. Beta clonotypes that were abundant in cord blood contained fewer insertions, a pattern absent from memory repertoires.

The CDR3 is 13 residues long. V was cut by 0 bases and J by 3 bases, with 5 bases left in between. Germline lookup yields CDR1 SEHNR and CDR2 FQNEAQ (reference sequence). This clonotype was detected many times. Its target is unknown. The sample was also reused in another study, on yellow fever vaccine responses in identical twins.

What was sequenced was memory (CD45RO+) T cells sorted from blood. The receptor was isolated from a woman under 30 in good health. This rearrangement joins TRBV7-9 to TRBJ1-1, with unresolved D. CDR3 DNA sequence: TGTGCCAGCAGCTTAGCTGGGGACACTGAAGCTTTCTTT. Residues: CASSLAGDTEAFF.